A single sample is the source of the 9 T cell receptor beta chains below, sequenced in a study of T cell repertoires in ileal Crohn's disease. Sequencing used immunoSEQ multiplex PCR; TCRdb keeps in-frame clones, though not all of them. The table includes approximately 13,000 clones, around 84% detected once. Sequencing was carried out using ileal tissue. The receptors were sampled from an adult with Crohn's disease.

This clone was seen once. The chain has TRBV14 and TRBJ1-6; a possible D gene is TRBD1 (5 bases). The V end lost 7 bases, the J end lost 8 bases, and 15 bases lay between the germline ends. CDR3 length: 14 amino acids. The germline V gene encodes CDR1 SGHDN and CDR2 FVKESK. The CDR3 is CASKPSGGYSPLHF. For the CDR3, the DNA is TGTGCCAGCAAGCCCTCGGGGGGGTATTCACCCCTCCACTTT.

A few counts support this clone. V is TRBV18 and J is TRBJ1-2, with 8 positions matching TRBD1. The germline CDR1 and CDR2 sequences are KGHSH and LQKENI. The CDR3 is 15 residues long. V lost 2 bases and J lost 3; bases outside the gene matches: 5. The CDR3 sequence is CASSPGTGSDYGYTF. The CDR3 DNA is TGTGCCAGCTCACCAGGGACAGGCTCCGACTATGGCTACACCTTC.

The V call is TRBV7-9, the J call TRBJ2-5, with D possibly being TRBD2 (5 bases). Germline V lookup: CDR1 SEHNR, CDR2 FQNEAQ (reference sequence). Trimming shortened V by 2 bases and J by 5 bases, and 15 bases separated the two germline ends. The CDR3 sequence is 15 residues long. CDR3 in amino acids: CASSLRKARGETQYF. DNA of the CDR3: TGTGCCAGCAGCTTAAGGAAAGCCAGAGGGGAGACCCAGTACTTC.

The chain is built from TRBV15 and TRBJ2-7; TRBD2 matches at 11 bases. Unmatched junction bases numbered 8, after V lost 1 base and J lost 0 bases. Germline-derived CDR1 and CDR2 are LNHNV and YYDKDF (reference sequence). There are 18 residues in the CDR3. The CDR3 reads CATSRGQIAGGSSYEQYF. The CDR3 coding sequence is TGTGCCACCAGCAGAGGTCAAATAGCGGGGGGGAGCTCCTACGAGCAGTACTTC.

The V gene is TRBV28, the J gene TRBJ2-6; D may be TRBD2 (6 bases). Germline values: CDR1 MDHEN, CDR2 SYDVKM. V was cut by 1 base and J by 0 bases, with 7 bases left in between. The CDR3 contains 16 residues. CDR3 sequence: CASSLYGSSGANVLTF. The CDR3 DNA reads TGTGCCAGCAGTTTATACGGGAGCTCTGGGGCCAACGTCCTGACTTTC.

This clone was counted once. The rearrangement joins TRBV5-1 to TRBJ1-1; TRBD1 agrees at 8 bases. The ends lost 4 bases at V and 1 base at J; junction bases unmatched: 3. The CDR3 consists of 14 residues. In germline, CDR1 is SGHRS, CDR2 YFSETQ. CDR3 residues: CASSQGTGNTEAFF. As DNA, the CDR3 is TGCGCCAGCAGCCAGGGGACAGGGAACACTGAAGCTTTCTTT.

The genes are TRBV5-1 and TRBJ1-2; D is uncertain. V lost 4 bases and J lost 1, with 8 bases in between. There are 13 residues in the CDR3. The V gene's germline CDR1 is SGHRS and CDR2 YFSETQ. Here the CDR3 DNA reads TGCGCCAGCAGCCTCACTTATAACTATGGCTACACCTTC. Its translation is CASSLTYNYGYTF. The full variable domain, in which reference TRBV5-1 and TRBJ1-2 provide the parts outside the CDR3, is KAGVTQTPRYLIKTRGQQVTLSCSPISGHRSVSWYQQTPGQGLQFLFEYFSETQRNKGNFPGRFSGRQFSNSRSEMNVSTLELGDSALYLCASSLTYNYGYTFGSGTRLTVV.

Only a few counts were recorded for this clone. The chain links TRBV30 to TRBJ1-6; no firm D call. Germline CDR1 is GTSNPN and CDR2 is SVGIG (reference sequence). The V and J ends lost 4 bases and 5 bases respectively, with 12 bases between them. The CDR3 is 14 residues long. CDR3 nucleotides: TGTGCCTGGACGTGGTCCCTACATAATTCACCCCTCCACTTT. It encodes CAWTWSLHNSPLHF.

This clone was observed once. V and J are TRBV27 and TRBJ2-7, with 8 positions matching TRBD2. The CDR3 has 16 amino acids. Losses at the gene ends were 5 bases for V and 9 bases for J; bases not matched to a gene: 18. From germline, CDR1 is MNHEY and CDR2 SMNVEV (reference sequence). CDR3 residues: CASSLTPTSDGNRQYF. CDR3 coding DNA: TGTGCCAGCAGTCTTACACCGACTAGCGACGGAAACAGGCAGTACTTC.